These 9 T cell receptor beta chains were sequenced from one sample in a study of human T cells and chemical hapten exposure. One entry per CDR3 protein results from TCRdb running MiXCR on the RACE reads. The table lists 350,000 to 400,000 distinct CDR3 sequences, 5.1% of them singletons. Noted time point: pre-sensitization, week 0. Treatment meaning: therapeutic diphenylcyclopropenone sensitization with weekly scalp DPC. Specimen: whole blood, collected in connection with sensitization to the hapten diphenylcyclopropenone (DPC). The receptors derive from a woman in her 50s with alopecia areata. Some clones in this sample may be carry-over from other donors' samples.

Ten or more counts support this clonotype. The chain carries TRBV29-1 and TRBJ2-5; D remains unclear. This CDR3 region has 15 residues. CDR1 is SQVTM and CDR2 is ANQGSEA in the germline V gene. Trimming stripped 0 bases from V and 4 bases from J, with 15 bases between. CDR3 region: CSVEDRNRILETQYF. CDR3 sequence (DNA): TGCAGCGTTGAAGACCGTAACAGAATTCTAGAGACCCAGTACTTC.

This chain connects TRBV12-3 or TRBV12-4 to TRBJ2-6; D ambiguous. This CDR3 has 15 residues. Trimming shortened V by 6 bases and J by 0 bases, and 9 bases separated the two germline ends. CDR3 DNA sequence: TGTGCCAGCAGGGGGTTACTCTCTGGGGCCAACGTCCTGACTTTC. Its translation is CASRGLLSGANVLTF.

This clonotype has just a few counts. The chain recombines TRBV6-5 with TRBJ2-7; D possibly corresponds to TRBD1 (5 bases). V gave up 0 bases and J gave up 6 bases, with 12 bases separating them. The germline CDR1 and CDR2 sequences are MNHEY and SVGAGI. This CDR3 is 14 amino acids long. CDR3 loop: CASSYSGSDTEQYF. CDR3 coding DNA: TGTGCCAGCAGTTACTCGGGATCGGACACCGAGCAGTACTTC.

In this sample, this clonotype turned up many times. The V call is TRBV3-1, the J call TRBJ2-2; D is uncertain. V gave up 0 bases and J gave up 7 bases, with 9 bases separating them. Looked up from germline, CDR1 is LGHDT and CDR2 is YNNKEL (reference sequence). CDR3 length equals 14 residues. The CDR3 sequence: CASSQEARSGELFF. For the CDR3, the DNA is TGTGCCAGCAGCCAAGAGGCTAGAAGCGGGGAGCTGTTTTTT.

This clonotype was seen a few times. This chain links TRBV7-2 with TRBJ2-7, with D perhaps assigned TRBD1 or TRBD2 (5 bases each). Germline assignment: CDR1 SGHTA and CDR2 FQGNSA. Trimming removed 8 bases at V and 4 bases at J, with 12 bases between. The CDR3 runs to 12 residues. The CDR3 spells CASHGTAYEQYF. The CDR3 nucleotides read TGTGCCAGCCATGGGACCGCGTACGAGCAGTACTTC.

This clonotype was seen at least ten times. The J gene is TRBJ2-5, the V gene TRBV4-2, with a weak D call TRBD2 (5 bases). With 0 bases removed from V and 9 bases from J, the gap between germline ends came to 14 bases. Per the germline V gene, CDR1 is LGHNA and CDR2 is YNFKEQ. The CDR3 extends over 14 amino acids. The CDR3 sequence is CASSQDLGRGSQYF. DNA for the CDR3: TGTGCCAGCAGCCAAGATCTAGGACGGGGTTCCCAGTACTTC.

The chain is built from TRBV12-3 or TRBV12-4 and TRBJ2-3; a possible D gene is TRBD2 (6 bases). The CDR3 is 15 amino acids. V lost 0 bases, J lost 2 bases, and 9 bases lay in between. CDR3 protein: CASSLAPSDTDTQYF. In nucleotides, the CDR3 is TGTGCCAGCAGTTTAGCCCCTAGCGACACAGATACGCAGTATTTT.

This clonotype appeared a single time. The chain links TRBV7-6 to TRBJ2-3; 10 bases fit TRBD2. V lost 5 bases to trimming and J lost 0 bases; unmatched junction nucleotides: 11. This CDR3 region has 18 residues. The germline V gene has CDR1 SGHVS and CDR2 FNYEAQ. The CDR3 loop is CASSRYSSGSHSTDTQYF. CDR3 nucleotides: TGTGCCAGCAGCCGGTATTCTAGCGGGAGCCATAGCACAGATACGCAGTATTTT.

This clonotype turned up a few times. The CDR3 loop is CASSPQQRPRGEKLFF. CDR3 coding DNA: TGTGCCAGCAGTCCCCAACAAAGGCCCAGAGGGGAAAAACTGTTTTTT. The chain joins TRBV27 to TRBJ1-4; D unclear. The CDR3 has 16 residues. Germline lookup yields CDR1 MNHEY and CDR2 SMNVEV (reference sequence). Deletions cut 5 bases from V and 8 bases from J, with 21 bases between.